This section outlines one T cell receptor (beta chain) sequence together with its context. This sample stems from a study of T cells in Graves' hyperthyroidism and ophthalmopathy. RNA transcripts served as the template for amplifying TCR beta CDR3 regions. The HTBI primer set served for first-round RT-PCR of the TCR CDR3. TCRdb re-called the multiplex PCR reads with MiXCR, one entry per CDR3 protein. Of about 640,000 distinct CDR3 sequences listed, around 21% are singletons. This receptor was taken from a man aged 30 to 45 with Graves' ophthalmopathy. The specimen was blood.

This chain's CDR3 is CASSSRGIRSYEQYF. The DNA of the CDR3 is TGTGCCAGCAGCTCCCGCGGGATTCGTTCCTACGAGCAGTACTTC. The J gene is TRBJ2-7, the V gene TRBV7-2; the D gene is possibly TRBD2 (6 bases). The CDR3 sequence is 15 residues long. With 4 bases removed from V and 1 base from J, the gap between germline ends came to 14 bases. CDR1 and CDR2 from the germline V gene are SGHTA and FQGNSA. The full variable domain, completed using reference TRBV7-2 and TRBJ2-7, is GAGVSQSPSNKVTEKGKDVELRCDPISGHTALYWYRQSLGQGLEFLIYFQGNSAPDKSGLPSDRFSAERTGGSVSTLTIQRTQQEDSAVYLCASSSRGIRSYEQYFGPGTRLTVT.